Shown below are 8 T cell receptor beta chains from a single sample sequenced in a study of blood T cell repertoires in COVID-19. TCRdb's table, derived via immunoSEQ multiplex PCR, lists solely in-frame clones and lacks some. The sample carries about 88,000 clones, about 90% recorded once. The sample comprised peripheral blood. These receptors were taken from a human donor with active COVID-19. The donor label of this sample is uncertain.

This chain links TRBV19 with TRBJ1-4, with 7 bases that match TRBD1. The CDR3 runs to 15 residues. The V and J ends lost 5 bases and 8 bases, in that order; junction bases with no gene match: 11. Germline V lookup: CDR1 LNHDA, CDR2 SQIVND (reference sequence). This chain's CDR3 is CASSETGVPREKLFF. As DNA, the CDR3 is TGTGCCAGTAGTGAAACAGGGGTACCAAGGGAAAAACTGTTTTTT. The variable domain in full, with the rest retrieved from reference TRBV19 and TRBJ1-4, is DGGITQSPKYLFRKEGQNVTLSCEQNLNHDAMYWYRQDPGQGLRLIYYSQIVNDFQKGDIAEGYSVSREKKESFPLTVTSAQKNPTAFYLCASSETGVPREKLFFGSGTQLSVL.

The chain is built from TRBV5-3 and TRBJ1-5, with D possibly matching TRBD1 (5 bases). TRBV5-3 counts as an open reading frame of uncertain function. The CDR3 contains 16 residues. V dropped 5 bases and J dropped 5 bases, with 20 bases sitting between them. CDR3 loop: CARSSWVVRGDQPQHF. The CDR3 DNA is TGTGCCAGAAGTTCCTGGGTAGTGCGGGGGGATCAGCCCCAGCATTTT.

CDR3 residues: CASSFRPGQLTDTQYF. CDR3 DNA sequence: TGTGCCAGCAGCTTTAGACCGGGACAGCTTACAGATACGCAGTATTTT. The chain carries TRBV7-2 and TRBJ2-3, with 7 bases aligning to TRBD1. The trim removed 3 bases at V and 3 bases at J, leaving 9 bases unmatched. The CDR3 is 16 amino acids. CDR1 is SGHTA, CDR2 FQGNSA, per germline.

The chain combines TRBV6-1 with TRBJ1-2; 7 bases map to TRBD1. Trimming cost V 3 bases and J 7 bases; bases outside gene matches: 14. Germline values: CDR1 MNHNS, CDR2 SASEGT. CDR3 length: 16 amino acids. This chain's CDR3 is CASSDSWTGLRAGYTF. The CDR3 DNA follows: TGTGCCAGCAGTGATTCCTGGACAGGATTGAGGGCTGGCTACACCTTC.

The chain couples TRBV5-1 to TRBJ1-2; D is possibly TRBD1 (5 bases). V was cut by 0 bases and J by 4 bases, with 13 bases left in between. The CDR3 is 15 amino acids. CDR1 is SGHRS and CDR2 is YFSETQ in the germline V gene. This CDR3 is CASSLASGVSYGYTF. The CDR3 DNA reads as TGCGCCAGCAGCTTGGCCTCGGGGGTGAGCTATGGCTACACCTTC.

The genes are TRBV29-1 and TRBJ1-6; D remains unclear. Between the trimmed V and J ends, which lost 4 bases and 8 bases, there was a span of 12 bases. This CDR3 is built from 13 residues. Germline CDR1 and CDR2: SQVTM and ANQGSEA. The CDR3 DNA follows: TGCAGCGTTGGGTCCTCACCGGATTCACCCCTCCACTTT. Translated: CSVGSSPDSPLHF.

V usage is TRBV7-9 and J usage is TRBJ2-7, with TRBD2 matching over 7 bases. Germline values: CDR1 SEHNR, CDR2 FQNEAQ (reference sequence). The trim removed 1 base at V and 1 base at J, leaving 4 bases unmatched. This CDR3 has 15 residues. CDR3 in amino acids: CASSLGLAVSYEQYF. The CDR3 nucleotides are TGTGCCAGCAGCTTAGGGCTAGCGGTTTCCTACGAGCAGTACTTC.

This chain uses TRBV19 with TRBJ2-3, with a weak D call TRBD2 (6 bases). Germline values: CDR1 LNHDA, CDR2 SQIVND (reference sequence). V lost 8 bases, J lost 2 bases, and 29 bases lay in between. This CDR3 spans 19 amino acids. CDR3 sequence reads: CASPRLEAGRSMATDTQYF. CDR3 DNA sequence: TGTGCCAGTCCAAGACTGGAAGCGGGCCGTTCAATGGCCACAGATACGCAGTATTTT.